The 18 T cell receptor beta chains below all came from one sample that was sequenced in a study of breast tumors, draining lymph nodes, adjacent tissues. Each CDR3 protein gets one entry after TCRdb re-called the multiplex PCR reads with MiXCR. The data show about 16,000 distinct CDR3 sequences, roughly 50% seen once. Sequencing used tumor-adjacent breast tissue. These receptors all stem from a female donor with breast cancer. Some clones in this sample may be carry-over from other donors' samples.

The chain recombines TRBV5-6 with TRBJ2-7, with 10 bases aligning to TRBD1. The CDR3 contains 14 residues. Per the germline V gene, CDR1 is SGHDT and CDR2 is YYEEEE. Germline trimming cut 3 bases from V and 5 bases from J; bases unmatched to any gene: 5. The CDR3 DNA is TGTGCCAGCAGCTACCCGGGACAGGGGAACGAGCAGTACTTC. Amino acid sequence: CASSYPGQGNEQYF.

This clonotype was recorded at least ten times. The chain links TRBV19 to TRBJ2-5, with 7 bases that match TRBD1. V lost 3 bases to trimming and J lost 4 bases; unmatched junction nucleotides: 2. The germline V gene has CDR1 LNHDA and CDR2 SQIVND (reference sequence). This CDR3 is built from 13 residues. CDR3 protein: CASSIRTGETQYF. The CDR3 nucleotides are TGTGCCAGTAGTATCCGGACAGGAGAGACCCAGTACTTC.

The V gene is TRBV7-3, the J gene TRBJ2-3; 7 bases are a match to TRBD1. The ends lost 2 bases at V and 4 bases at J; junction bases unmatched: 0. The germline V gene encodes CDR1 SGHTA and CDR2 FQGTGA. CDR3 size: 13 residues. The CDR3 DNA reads TGTGCCAGCAGCTTACAGGGGGCAGATACGCAGTATTTT. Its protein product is CASSLQGADTQYF.

CDR3 amino acids: CASSTGTGKYEQYF. The CDR3 bases are TGTGCCAGCAGCACCGGGACAGGGAAATACGAGCAGTACTTC. The V and J genes are TRBV5-5 and TRBJ2-7, with 9 bases fitting TRBD1. Unmatched junction bases numbered 6, after V lost 4 bases and J lost 4 bases. The CDR3 runs 14 residues. From germline, CDR1 is SGHKS and CDR2 YYEKEE (reference sequence).

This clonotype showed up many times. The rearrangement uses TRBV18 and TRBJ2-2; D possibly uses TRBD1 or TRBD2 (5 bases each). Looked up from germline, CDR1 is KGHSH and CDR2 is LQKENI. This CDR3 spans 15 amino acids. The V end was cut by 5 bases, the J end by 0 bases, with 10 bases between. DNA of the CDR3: TGTGCCAGCTCAGGAACGGGGCCGAACACCGGGGAGCTGTTTTTT. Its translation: CASSGTGPNTGELFF.

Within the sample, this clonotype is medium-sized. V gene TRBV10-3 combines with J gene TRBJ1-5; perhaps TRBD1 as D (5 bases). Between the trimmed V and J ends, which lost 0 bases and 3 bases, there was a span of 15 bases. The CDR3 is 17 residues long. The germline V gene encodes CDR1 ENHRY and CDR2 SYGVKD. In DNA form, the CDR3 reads TGTGCCATCAGTGAGTCACGAGGGGCCCTAGACAATCAGCCCCAGCATTTT. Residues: CAISESRGALDNQPQHF.

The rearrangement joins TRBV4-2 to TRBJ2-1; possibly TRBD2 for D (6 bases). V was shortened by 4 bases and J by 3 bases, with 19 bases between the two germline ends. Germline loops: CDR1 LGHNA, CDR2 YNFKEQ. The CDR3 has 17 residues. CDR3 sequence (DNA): TGTGCCAGCAGCCCCGGGGGTAGCGGAGGACACTACAATGAGCAGTTCTTC. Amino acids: CASSPGGSGGHYNEQFF.

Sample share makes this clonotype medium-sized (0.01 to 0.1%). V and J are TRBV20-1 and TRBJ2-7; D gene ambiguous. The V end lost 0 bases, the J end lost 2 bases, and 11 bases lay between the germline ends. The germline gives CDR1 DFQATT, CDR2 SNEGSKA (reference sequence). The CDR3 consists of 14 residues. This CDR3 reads CSARDFHRTYEQYF. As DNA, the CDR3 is TGCAGTGCTAGAGATTTCCACAGAACCTACGAGCAGTACTTC.

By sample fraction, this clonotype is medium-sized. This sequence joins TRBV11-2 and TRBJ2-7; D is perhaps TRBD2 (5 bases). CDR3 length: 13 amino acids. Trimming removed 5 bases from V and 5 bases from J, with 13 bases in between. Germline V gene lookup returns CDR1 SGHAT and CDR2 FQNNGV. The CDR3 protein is CASSPEPEDEQYF. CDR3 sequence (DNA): TGTGCCAGCAGCCCAGAGCCGGAGGACGAGCAGTACTTC.

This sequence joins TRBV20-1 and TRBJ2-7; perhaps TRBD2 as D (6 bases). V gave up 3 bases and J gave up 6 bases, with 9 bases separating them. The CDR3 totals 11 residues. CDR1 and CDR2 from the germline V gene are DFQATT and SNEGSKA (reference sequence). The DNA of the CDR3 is TGCAGTGCTAGGGGGAGGAGCGAGCAGTACTTC. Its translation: CSARGRSEQYF.

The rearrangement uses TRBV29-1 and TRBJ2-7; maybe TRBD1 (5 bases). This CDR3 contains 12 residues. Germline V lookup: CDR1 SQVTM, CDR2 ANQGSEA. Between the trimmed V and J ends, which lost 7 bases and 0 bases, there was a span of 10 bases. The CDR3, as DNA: TGCAGCGCCAGACAGACCTCCTACGAGCAGTACGTC. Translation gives CSARQTSYEQYV.

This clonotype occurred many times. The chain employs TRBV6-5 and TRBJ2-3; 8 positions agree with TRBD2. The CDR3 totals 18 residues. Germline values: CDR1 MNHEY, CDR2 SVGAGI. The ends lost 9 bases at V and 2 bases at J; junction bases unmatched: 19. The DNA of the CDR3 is TGTGCCAGTAGGCGGTGGATTACGACTAGCGCGGACACAGATACGCAGTATTTT. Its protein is CASRRWITTSADTDTQYF.

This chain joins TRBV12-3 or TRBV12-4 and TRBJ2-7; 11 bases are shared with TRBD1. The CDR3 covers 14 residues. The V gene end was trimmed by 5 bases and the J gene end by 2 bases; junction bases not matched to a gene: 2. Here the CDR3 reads CASSRTGGAYEQYF. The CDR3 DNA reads TGTGCCAGCAGTAGGACAGGGGGCGCCTACGAGCAGTACTTC.

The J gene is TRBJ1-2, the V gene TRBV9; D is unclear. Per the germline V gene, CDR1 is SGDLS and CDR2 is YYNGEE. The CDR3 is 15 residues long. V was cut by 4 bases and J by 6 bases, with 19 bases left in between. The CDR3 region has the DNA TGTGCCAGCAGCCTGCCTCGAAAGTCGCGAAATGGCTACACCTTC. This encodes CASSLPRKSRNGYTF.

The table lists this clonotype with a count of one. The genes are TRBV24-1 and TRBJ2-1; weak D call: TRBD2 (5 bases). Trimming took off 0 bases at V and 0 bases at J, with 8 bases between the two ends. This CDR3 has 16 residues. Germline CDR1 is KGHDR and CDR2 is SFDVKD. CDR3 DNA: TGTGCCACCAGTGATTTGGAGCGGTCCTCCTACAATGAGCAGTTCTTC. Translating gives CATSDLERSSYNEQFF.

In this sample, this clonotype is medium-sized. The CDR3 region has the DNA TGTGCCAGTAGTATGGGCGGGGGCCAAGAGACCCAGTACTTC. Translation gives CASSMGGGQETQYF. This chain uses TRBV19 with TRBJ2-5; TRBD2 matches 7 bases. The germline V gene encodes CDR1 LNHDA and CDR2 SQIVND (reference sequence). The CDR3 totals 14 residues. V was clipped by 3 bases and J by 1 base; unmatched bases: 2.

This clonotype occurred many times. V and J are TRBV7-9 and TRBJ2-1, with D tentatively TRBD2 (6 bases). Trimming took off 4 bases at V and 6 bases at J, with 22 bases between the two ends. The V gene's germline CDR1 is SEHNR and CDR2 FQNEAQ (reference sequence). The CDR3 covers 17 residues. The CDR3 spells CASSSPSTGGPPNEQFF. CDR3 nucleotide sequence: TGTGCCAGCAGCTCACCATCAACCGGGGGACCGCCCAATGAGCAGTTCTTC.

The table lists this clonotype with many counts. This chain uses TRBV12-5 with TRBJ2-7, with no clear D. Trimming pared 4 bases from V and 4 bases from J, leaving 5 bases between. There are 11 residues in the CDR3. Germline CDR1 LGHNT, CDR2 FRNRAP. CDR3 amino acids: CASGSLYEQYF. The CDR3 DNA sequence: TGTGCTAGTGGTTCCCTATACGAGCAGTACTTC.